The 10 T cell receptor beta chains given below trace back to one sample, sequenced in a study of T-cell reconstitution after alpha-beta-depleted transplantation in children. Unique molecular identifiers featured in how the TCRbeta library was prepared. TCRdb reprocessed the PCR reads with MiXCR, giving one entry per CDR3 protein. This table holds more than 400,000 distinct CDR3 sequences, 43% found once. The source was PBMCs, collected before TCRalphabeta/CD19-depleted stem cell transplant. The receptors originated from a girl aged 2 to 10 with aplastic anemia, due to receive a stem cell transplant.

CDR3 protein: CAWRGLAHRTGELFF. The CDR3, as DNA: TGTGCCTGGAGGGGGTTAGCGCACCGCACCGGGGAGCTGTTTTTT. The V gene is TRBV30, the J gene TRBJ2-2, with D possibly TRBD2 on 5 matching bases. Germline V gene sequence: CDR1 GTSNPN, CDR2 SVGIG (reference sequence). The CDR3 has 15 amino acids. The ends were cut back, 3 bases at V and 4 bases at J, with 15 bases in the middle. The variable domain in full, with the rest retrieved from reference TRBV30 and TRBJ2-2, is SQTIHQWPATLVQPVGSPLSLECTVEGTSNPNLYWYRQAAGRGLQLLFYSVGIGQISSEVPQNLSASRPQDRQFILSSKKLLLSDSGFYLCAWRGLAHRTGELFFGEGSRLTVL.

The chain employs TRBV5-1 and TRBJ1-2, with D perhaps matching TRBD1 (5 bases). Looked up from germline, CDR1 is SGHRS and CDR2 is YFSETQ. V was pared by 5 bases and J by 3 bases, with 11 bases between. This CDR3 contains 13 residues. DNA of the CDR3: TGCGCCAGCAGACCGGACAATGACTATGGCTACACCTTC. Translation: CASRPDNDYGYTF.

This clonotype was recorded a few times. This sequence joins TRBV20-1 and TRBJ2-7; maybe TRBD2 (5 bases). The CDR3 totals 13 residues. Trimming pared 6 bases from V and 3 bases from J, leaving 15 bases between. CDR1 and CDR2 from the germline V gene are DFQATT and SNEGSKA (reference sequence). The CDR3 loop is CSATSSENYEQYF. CDR3 bases: TGCAGTGCAACCAGTAGCGAAAACTACGAGCAGTACTTC.

The V gene is TRBV7-9, the J gene TRBJ2-1; 13 nucleotides match TRBD2. This CDR3 comprises 15 residues. The germline CDR1 and CDR2 sequences are SEHNR and FQNEAQ (reference sequence). V gave up 8 bases and J gave up 9 bases; unmatched junction bases: 10. The CDR3 sequence: CASEELAGGQGEQFF. CDR3 nucleotides: TGTGCCAGCGAGGAACTAGCGGGAGGGCAGGGTGAGCAGTTCTTC.

CDR3 region: CASSSLAGGAAYEQYF. CDR3 bases: TGTGCCAGCAGCTCCCTAGCGGGAGGCGCTGCCTACGAGCAGTACTTC. The rearrangement uses TRBV3-1 and TRBJ2-7; TRBD2 aligns across 11 bases. Trimming removed 5 bases from V and 2 bases from J; junction bases left unmatched: 8. Germline V lookup: CDR1 LGHDT, CDR2 YNNKEL (reference sequence). This CDR3 is 16 amino acids long.

This clonotype was recorded once. The chain carries TRBV20-1 and TRBJ2-7; 12 bases are shared with TRBD2. CDR1 DFQATT and CDR2 SNEGSKA come from the germline V gene (reference sequence). J was trimmed by 5 bases and V by 5 bases; bases with no gene match: 10. This CDR3 has 15 residues. The CDR3 region has the DNA TGCAGTGCTCCCAGACTAGCGGGGGCCAGTAACGAGCAGTACTTC. Amino acid sequence: CSAPRLAGASNEQYF.

V is TRBV12-3 or TRBV12-4 and J is TRBJ1-1, with D uncertain. Trimming left V 7 bases short and J 4 bases short, with 16 bases between. This CDR3 region has 14 residues. The DNA for the CDR3 is TGTGCCAGCATCCCGGGAACCCTAAGCACTGAAGCTTTCTTT. It yields the protein CASIPGTLSTEAFF.

This clonotype was counted only a few times. The chain couples TRBV15 to TRBJ2-5; D might be TRBD2 (6 bases). Trimming shortened V by 4 bases and J by 5 bases, and 14 bases separated the two germline ends. CDR3 size: 14 residues. Germline values: CDR1 LNHNV, CDR2 YYDKDF (reference sequence). DNA of the CDR3: TGTGCCACCAGCACCCGAGGAGGGTTTGAGACCCAGTACTTC. Amino acids: CATSTRGGFETQYF.

This clonotype was counted a few times. This chain uses TRBV7-2 with TRBJ2-5; either TRBD1 or TRBD2 may fit D (6 bases each). CDR3 length: 15 residues. Trimming took off 1 base at V and 5 bases at J, with 14 bases between the two ends. Germline CDR1 and CDR2: SGHTA and FQGNSA. Written as DNA, the CDR3 is TGTGCCAGCAGCTTAGAGGGGGGCCGTGGGGAGACCCAGTACTTC. Translating it yields CASSLEGGRGETQYF.

There are a few counts of this clonotype. The chain uses TRBV18 and TRBJ2-2, with a possible D match to TRBD1 (6 bases). CDR3 length equals 17 residues. Trimming cost V 5 bases and J 4 bases, with 20 bases left between them. Germline assignment: CDR1 KGHSH and CDR2 LQKENI. For the CDR3, the DNA is TGTGCCAGCTCAAAAATTCCGGACAGTCTTATCACCGGGGAGCTGTTTTTT. This sequence encodes CASSKIPDSLITGELFF.